This T cell receptor beta chain was captured in a study of long-term antiretroviral therapy in people with HIV. Study observations and caveats: After ART, diversity increased yet remained lower than transplant donor controls.

A note on this clone: Its antigen is unidentified.

The CDR3 is made up of 12 amino acids. Trimming left V 1 base short and J 14 bases short, with 12 bases between. Germline CDR1 reads GTSNPN; CDR2 reads SVGIG (reference sequence). The run of the v3.0 immunoSEQ assay was at survey level. Sequencing was performed with immunoSEQ multiplex PCR; in TCRdb, only in-frame clones are kept and a portion is missing. The table has 9,500 to 11,000 clones, roughly 80% seen once. Sequences were derived from unsorted PBMCs, sampled about 7 years after starting antiretroviral therapy. The chain couples TRBV30 to TRBJ1-6, with D tentatively TRBD1 (6 bases). This receptor was obtained from a man aged 45-65 years with HIV. CDR3 coding DNA: TGTGCCTGGAGTGAGTGGGACACCTCCCTCCACTTT. Protein product: CAWSEWDTSLHF.